The 21 T cell receptor beta chains below come from one sample, sequenced in a study of OX40 agonist ivuxolimab in advanced cancers. Receptor libraries were prepared by the immunoSEQ multiplex PCR assay. TCRdb mirrors the immuneACCESS table, restricted to in-frame sequences. Some clones are absent from its copies; in checked studies, under half trace to an unresolved V gene, and the reason for the others is unknown. The sample yields 70,000 to 95,000 clones; around 90% were counted once. The ten largest clones add up to 0.33% of the sample. This sample comprised CD4+ or CD8+ T cells sorted from blood, obtained in a trial of the OX40 agonist ivuxolimab. The receptors were gathered from an adult with an advanced solid tumor such as melanoma, head and neck, liver or kidney cancer.

The chain links TRBV19 to TRBJ1-5, with 7 bases lining up with TRBD1. V dropped 4 bases and J dropped 8; count of bases not matched to a gene: 5. Per the germline V gene, CDR1 is LNHDA and CDR2 is SQIVND (reference sequence). The CDR3 contains 13 residues. The CDR3 sequence is CASSKDRDKPQHF. The DNA of the CDR3 is TGTGCCAGTAGTAAAGACAGGGATAAGCCCCAGCATTTT.

CDR3 sequence reads: CASSQDGRAEAFF. CDR3 coding DNA: TGTGCCAGCAGCCAAGACGGGAGGGCTGAAGCTTTCTTT. The chain recombines TRBV5-4 with TRBJ1-1; D is unresolved. The CDR3 covers 13 residues. V was clipped by 4 bases and J by 6 bases, with 13 bases between them. Per germline, CDR1 SGHNT and CDR2 YYREEE (reference sequence).

The chain uses TRBV5-1 and TRBJ2-3; 9 bases match TRBD2. V trimming: 5 bases; J trimming: 2 bases; junction bases outside the gene matches: 9. Per germline, CDR1 SGHRS and CDR2 YFSETQ. The CDR3 covers 16 residues. The CDR3 DNA is TGCGCCAGCAGGTCCCTAGCGGGGATCGTCACAGATACGCAGTATTTT. It specifies CASRSLAGIVTDTQYF.

This clone showed up just once. V gene TRBV6-1 combines with J gene TRBJ1-1; tentative D call: TRBD1 (6 bases). The CDR3 loop spans 14 amino acids. The V and J ends lost 6 bases and 4 bases respectively, with 15 bases between them. The germline gives CDR1 MNHNS, CDR2 SASEGT. The CDR3 DNA is TGTGCCAGCAGCCCTGAGGGGGTTCCCACTGAAGCTTTCTTT. Translation: CASSPEGVPTEAFF.

This chain joins TRBV5-5 and TRBJ1-6, with TRBD1 as a possible D gene (5 bases). Germline CDR1 and CDR2: SGHKS and YYEKEE (reference sequence). The V end was cut by 2 bases, the J end by 10 bases, with 16 bases between. The CDR3 length is 15 residues. The CDR3 DNA reads TGTGCCAGCAGCTTATTCTATTTGAGGGGATCACCCCTCCACTTT. It specifies CASSLFYLRGSPLHF.

V usage is TRBV29-1 and J usage is TRBJ1-1; D remains unclear. Germline assignment: CDR1 SQVTM and CDR2 ANQGSEA. Trimming took off 1 base at V and 4 bases at J, with 10 bases between the two ends. The CDR3 totals 13 residues. The CDR3 DNA is TGCAGCGTTGAAGCGAACGGCGGCACTGAAGCTTTCTTT. This sequence encodes CSVEANGGTEAFF.

This chain uses TRBV19 with TRBJ1-1; D remains ambiguous. Germline CDR1 is LNHDA and CDR2 is SQIVND (reference sequence). V was trimmed by 5 bases and J by 1 base, leaving 8 bases between them. This CDR3 spans 13 amino acids. CDR3 sequence (DNA): TGTGCCAGTAGTCCTAGACAGAACACTGAAGCTTTCTTT. Amino acid sequence: CASSPRQNTEAFF.

This chain joins TRBV30 and TRBJ1-6; D is undetermined. Germline assignment: CDR1 GTSNPN and CDR2 SVGIG (reference sequence). The ends were cut back, 0 bases at V and 6 bases at J, with 6 bases in the middle. The CDR3 length is 13 residues. The CDR3 here is CAWSVRTNSPLHF. The CDR3 nucleotides are TGTGCCTGGAGTGTCCGCACTAATTCACCCCTCCACTTT.

V gene TRBV10-3 combines with J gene TRBJ2-7; the D is unclear. This CDR3 has 14 residues. The germline CDR1 and CDR2 sequences are ENHRY and SYGVKD. Trimming left V 3 bases short and J 2 bases short, with 11 bases between. CDR3 region: CAISEIGPTYEQYF. The CDR3 DNA follows: TGTGCCATCAGTGAAATTGGGCCAACCTACGAGCAGTACTTC.

The J gene is TRBJ2-7, the V gene TRBV6-1; D gene unclear. The V and J ends lost 4 bases and 0 bases respectively, with 1 base between them. The CDR3 spans 11 residues. Germline CDR1 is MNHNS and CDR2 is SASEGT. The chain's CDR3 is CASSGSYEQYV. The CDR3 nucleotides are TGTGCCAGCAGTGGCTCCTACGAGCAGTACGTC.

V usage is TRBV28 and J usage is TRBJ2-5; maybe TRBD2 (6 bases). V lost 6 bases and J lost 4, with 18 bases in between. Germline-derived CDR1 and CDR2 are MDHEN and SYDVKM. This CDR3 has 15 residues. The CDR3 nucleotides are TGTGCCAGCAGGCCCGGAGGGGCGAGGGGAGAGACCCAGTACTTC. Residues: CASRPGGARGETQYF.

A remark on this clone: The identical CDR3 is also encoded by other nucleotide sequences in the sample. The chain recombines TRBV6-5 with TRBJ1-6, with TRBD1 as a possible D gene (6 bases). The CDR3 runs 15 residues. Germline CDR1 MNHEY, CDR2 SVGAGI. Trimming shortened V by 0 bases and J by 5 bases, and 8 bases separated the two germline ends. This chain's CDR3 is CASSYSGQNNSPLHF. The CDR3 DNA follows: TGTGCCAGCAGTTACTCCGGACAGAATAATTCACCCCTCCACTTT.

The chain links TRBV5-1 to TRBJ2-5, with 7 bases aligning to TRBD1. V gave up 2 bases and J gave up 3 bases; unmatched junction bases: 1. The CDR3 totals 13 residues. Germline CDR1 SGHRS, CDR2 YFSETQ. The CDR3 loop is CASSFTGEETQYF. The DNA for the CDR3 is TGCGCCAGCAGCTTCACAGGGGAAGAGACCCAGTACTTC.

The rearrangement joins TRBV28 to TRBJ1-5; D perhaps matches TRBD1 (5 bases). CDR1 MDHEN and CDR2 SYDVKM come from the germline V gene. The CDR3 consists of 15 residues. V was trimmed by 10 bases and J by 0 bases, leaving 16 bases between them. The CDR3 protein is CATSDSNYSNQPQHF. CDR3 in DNA: TGTGCCACCTCCGACAGCAACTATAGCAATCAGCCCCAGCATTTT.

The chain couples TRBV7-2 to TRBJ2-3, with D unresolved. Germline assignment: CDR1 SGHTA and CDR2 FQGNSA. Trimming left V 5 bases short and J 1 base short, with 16 bases between. The CDR3 has 16 residues. The CDR3 coding sequence is TGTGCCAGCAGCCCCCGGGCGACTCTTGGCACAGATACGCAGTATTTT. Translating gives CASSPRATLGTDTQYF.

This clone was seen more than once but under ten times. The chain combines TRBV18 with TRBJ2-5; 8 nucleotides align to TRBD1. Germline V CDR1 and CDR2: KGHSH, LQKENI. V was clipped by 9 bases and J by 0 bases; unmatched bases: 6. The CDR3 consists of 14 residues. CDR3 region: CASTPGQDQETQYF. The CDR3 nucleotides read TGTGCCAGTACACCGGGACAGGACCAAGAGACCCAGTACTTC.

This clone was detected once. The genes are TRBV6-5 and TRBJ1-5; 7 positions match TRBD1. Germline V lookup: CDR1 MNHEY, CDR2 SVGAGI. J gave up 6 bases and V 2 bases, and 10 bases lay outside the gene matches. There are 16 residues in the CDR3. CDR3 sequence: CASSYVCRDRCQPQHF. The CDR3 DNA is TGTGCCAGCAGTTACGTGTGTCGGGACAGATGTCAGCCCCAGCATTTT.

This chain links TRBV18 with TRBJ2-2; TRBD2 matches 11 bases. Germline V lookup: CDR1 KGHSH, CDR2 LQKENI. V trimming: 3 bases; J trimming: 0 bases; junction bases outside the gene matches: 6. This CDR3 comprises 18 residues. CDR3 amino acids: CASSPGLAAPPNTGELFF. The CDR3 DNA follows: TGTGCCAGCTCACCGGGACTAGCGGCCCCACCGAACACCGGGGAGCTGTTTTTT.

This rearrangement joins TRBV5-1 to TRBJ1-2; D remains unclear. The CDR3 runs to 13 residues. CDR1 and CDR2 from the germline V gene are SGHRS and YFSETQ. V lost 0 bases and J lost 8, with 11 bases in between. CDR3 coding DNA: TGCGCCAGCAGCTTGGGGCCGGGTCTCGGCTACACCTTC. This gives the protein CASSLGPGLGYTF.

The chain couples TRBV2 to TRBJ2-2; 15 nucleotides line up with TRBD2. This CDR3 is 16 amino acids long. Per germline, CDR1 SNHLY and CDR2 FYNNEI. After removal of 3 bases from V and 9 bases from J, the junction contained 5 bases not matched to a gene. CDR3 DNA sequence: TGTGCCAGCAGTGATTGGACTAGCGGGGGGGCCCGGGAGCTGTTTTTT. Protein product: CASSDWTSGGARELFF.

In its sample, this clone was seen once. The chain is built from TRBV30 and TRBJ1-1, with TRBD1 identical over 7 bases. CDR3 length: 12 residues. From germline, CDR1 is GTSNPN and CDR2 SVGIG (reference sequence). Trimming at V came to 6 bases and at J to 1 base, leaving 2 bases not matched to a gene. The CDR3 region has the DNA TGTGCCTGTGACAGGGCGAACACTGAAGCTTTCTTT. Translated, it gives CACDRANTEAFF.